A single sample is the source of the 8 T cell receptor beta chains below, sequenced in a study of cytomegalovirus exposure and HLA in healthy donors. In the PCR, 60 Vbeta and 13 Jbeta primers were used. Some clones are missing from TCRdb's copy, which holds only in-frame ones; the method was immunoSEQ multiplex PCR. The sample contains roughly 99,000 clones, roughly 82% of which appear only once. The sequenced sample consisted of PBMCs. The receptors shown here come from a man younger than 40 in good health and CMV-seropositive.

V is TRBV29-1 and J is TRBJ1-2, with 9 bases that match TRBD1. V was pared by 7 bases and J by 5 bases, with 8 bases of the junction left unmatched. This CDR3 contains 13 residues. Germline assignment: CDR1 SQVTM and CDR2 ANQGSEA. The CDR3 reads CSGLGQGEYGYTF. DNA of the CDR3: TGCAGCGGCTTGGGACAGGGCGAGTATGGCTACACCTTC.

This chain connects TRBV5-4 to TRBJ2-3, with D possibly matching TRBD2 (6 bases). The CDR3 spans 16 residues. Germline CDR1 SGHNT, CDR2 YYREEE (reference sequence). Trimming pared 0 bases from V and 8 bases from J, leaving 19 bases between. This chain's CDR3 is CASSLGGLVRGLTQYF. DNA for the CDR3: TGTGCCAGCAGCTTGGGGGGATTAGTGCGGGGCCTTACGCAGTATTTT.

The gene calls are TRBV19 and TRBJ1-3; D perhaps matches TRBD1 (6 bases). This CDR3 has 15 residues. Trimming left V 9 bases short and J 2 bases short, with 17 bases between. Per the germline V gene, CDR1 is LNHDA and CDR2 is SQIVND (reference sequence). The DNA of the CDR3 is TGTGCCAGCCGACTCCTGGGGGCAGCTGGAAACACCATATATTTT. Translation: CASRLLGAAGNTIYF.

The chain joins TRBV7-3 to TRBJ1-3; tentative D call: TRBD2 (7 bases). The J call may be incorrect, as the DNA end agrees better with TRBJ2-2. Germline CDR1 SGHTA, CDR2 FQGTGA. CDR3 length: 15 amino acids. The CDR3: CASRRVGGQNGELFF. The DNA for the CDR3 is TGTGCCAGCAGACGAGTCGGGGGGCAGAACGGGGAGCTGTTTTTT.

DNA of the CDR3: TGTGCCAGTAGTTCGACAGGGACGTTTGGCAATCAGCCCCAGCATTTT. This codes for CASSSTGTFGNQPQHF. The chain links TRBV19 to TRBJ1-5; TRBD1 agrees at 7 bases. The CDR3 spans 16 residues. V lost 5 bases and J lost 2; bases outside the gene matches: 9. Germline values: CDR1 LNHDA, CDR2 SQIVND (reference sequence).

The chain recombines TRBV5-1 with TRBJ1-1; 7 nucleotides agree with TRBD1. Unmatched junction bases numbered 7, after V lost 5 bases and J lost 6 bases. Germline assignment: CDR1 SGHRS and CDR2 YFSETQ. CDR3 size: 13 residues. For the CDR3, the DNA is TGCGCCAGCAGTGTGGGACAGCCCGCTGAAGCTTTCTTT. Its protein product is CASSVGQPAEAFF.

CDR3 nucleotides: TGTGCCATCACCGTGGGGACAGGGTGGGGCAATCAGCCCCAGCATTTT. This encodes CAITVGTGWGNQPQHF. This chain connects TRBV10-3 to TRBJ1-5, with 9 bases lining up with TRBD1. CDR3 length: 16 amino acids. After removal of 7 bases from V and 2 bases from J, the junction contained 9 bases not matched to a gene. In germline, CDR1 is ENHRY, CDR2 SYGVKD.

The V gene is TRBV7-8, the J gene TRBJ2-5; 10 bases line up with TRBD1. The CDR3 consists of 15 residues. The germline CDR1 and CDR2 sequences are SGHVS and FQNEAQ. J gave up 5 bases and V 2 bases, and 5 bases lay outside the gene matches. The CDR3 sequence is CASSLRDRGSETQYF. Written as DNA, the CDR3 is TGTGCCAGCAGCTTACGGGACAGGGGTAGCGAGACCCAGTACTTC.